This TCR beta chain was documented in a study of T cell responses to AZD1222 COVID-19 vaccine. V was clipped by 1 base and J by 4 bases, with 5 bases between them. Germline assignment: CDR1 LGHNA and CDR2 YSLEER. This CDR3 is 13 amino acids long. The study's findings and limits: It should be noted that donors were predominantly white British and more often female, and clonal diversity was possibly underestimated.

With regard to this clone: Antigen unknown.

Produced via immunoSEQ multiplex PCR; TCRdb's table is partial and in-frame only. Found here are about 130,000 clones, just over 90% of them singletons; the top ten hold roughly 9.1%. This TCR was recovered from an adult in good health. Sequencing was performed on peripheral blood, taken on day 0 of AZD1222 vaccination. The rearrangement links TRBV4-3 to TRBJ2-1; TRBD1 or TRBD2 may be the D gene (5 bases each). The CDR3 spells CASSQGGYNEQFF. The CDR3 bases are TGCGCCAGCAGCCAAGGGGGGTACAATGAGCAGTTCTTC.